These 18 T cell receptor beta chains were sequenced from one sample in a study of blood T cell repertoires in COVID-19. TCRdb's copy holds only in-frame clones and misses some; the assay was immunoSEQ multiplex PCR. Of some 380,000 clones listed, roughly 89% were seen once; the top ten hold roughly 6.8%. Sequencing input: peripheral blood. Receptor source: a man between 18 and 29 years old with active or convalescent COVID-19.

V gene TRBV9 combines with J gene TRBJ1-4; TRBD1 agrees at 9 bases. V shed 0 bases and J 4 bases; nucleotides not matched to a gene: 4. From germline, CDR1 is SGDLS and CDR2 YYNGEE. CDR3 size: 16 residues. CDR3 sequence (DNA): TGTGCCAGCAGCGTAGCTAGGGGACAGGGTAATGAAAAACTGTTTTTT. Protein: CASSVARGQGNEKLFF.

The chain has TRBV4-2 and TRBJ2-7; 8 nucleotides match TRBD2. With V trimmed by 6 bases and J by 0 bases, 7 bases remained unmatched. Germline assignment: CDR1 LGHNA and CDR2 YNFKEQ. This CDR3 comprises 15 residues. The CDR3: CASRVSGGSSYEQYF. The DNA for the CDR3 is TGTGCCAGCAGGGTCAGCGGGGGTAGCTCCTACGAGCAGTACTTC.

The chain uses TRBV7-2 and TRBJ1-3; D is perhaps TRBD1 (6 bases). CDR1 and CDR2 from the germline V gene are SGHTA and FQGNSA. The length of the CDR3 is 16 residues. V was trimmed by 1 base and J by 0 bases, leaving 10 bases between them. The CDR3 DNA follows: TGTGCCAGCAGCTTAGTCAGGGGCTACTCTGGAAACACCATATATTTT. This gives the protein CASSLVRGYSGNTIYF.

The chain links TRBV28 to TRBJ1-2, with 10 bases that match TRBD1. V was clipped by 5 bases and J by 4 bases; unmatched bases: 7. Germline CDR1 MDHEN, CDR2 SYDVKM. This CDR3 has 15 residues. CDR3 amino acids: CASSRGQGRSYGYTF. In DNA form, the CDR3 reads TGTGCCAGCAGTCGGGGACAGGGGAGGAGCTATGGCTACACCTTC.

The chain has TRBV27 and TRBJ2-7; D possibly corresponds to TRBD2 (6 bases). V was shortened by 5 bases and J by 1 base, with 6 bases between the two germline ends. This CDR3 has 12 amino acids. Per the germline V gene, CDR1 is MNHEY and CDR2 is SMNVEV (reference sequence). The CDR3 nucleotides are TGTGCCAGCAGTGGAGGGTCCTACGAGCAGTACTTC. Protein: CASSGGSYEQYF.

The chain employs TRBV7-2 and TRBJ1-1, with unresolved D. The CDR3 covers 14 residues. Germline V gene data show CDR1 as SGHTA and CDR2 as FQGNSA. Trimming pared 5 bases from V and 0 bases from J, leaving 10 bases between. The CDR3 sequence: CASSPGWVNTEAFF. CDR3 DNA: TGTGCCAGCAGCCCGGGTTGGGTGAACACTGAAGCTTTCTTT.

The rearrangement links TRBV5-5 to TRBJ2-1, with D possibly being TRBD2 (5 bases). V lost 6 bases, J lost 7 bases, and 14 bases lay in between. CDR1 and CDR2 from the germline V gene are SGHKS and YYEKEE (reference sequence). CDR3 length: 13 amino acids. The CDR3 region is CASIRFSGNEQFF. The CDR3 coding sequence is TGTGCCAGCATCCGGTTTTCGGGGAATGAGCAGTTCTTC.

The chain combines TRBV27 with TRBJ2-4; D is perhaps TRBD1 (6 bases). V was trimmed by 3 bases and J by 0 bases, leaving 9 bases between them. CDR3 length equals 15 residues. The germline V gene has CDR1 MNHEY and CDR2 SMNVEV (reference sequence). In DNA form, the CDR3 reads TGTGCCAGCAGTTTCCAGGGGCTAGCCAAAAACATTCAGTACTTC. Translation: CASSFQGLAKNIQYF.

The chain is built from TRBV28 and TRBJ2-1, with a possible D match to TRBD2 (5 bases). Germline-derived CDR1 and CDR2 are MDHEN and SYDVKM. The V end was cut by 2 bases, the J end by 8 bases, with 10 bases between. This CDR3 has 13 amino acids. As DNA, the CDR3 is TGTGCCAGCAGTTTAAGGCTAGCACATGAGCAGTTCTTC. Its protein product is CASSLRLAHEQFF.

The rearrangement joins TRBV11-2 to TRBJ2-2; possibly TRBD1 for D (6 bases). The CDR3 sequence is 13 residues long. Deletions cut 5 bases from V and 4 bases from J, with 8 bases between. The V gene's germline CDR1 is SGHAT and CDR2 FQNNGV. The CDR3 reads CASSRQVTGELFF. The CDR3 DNA reads as TGTGCCAGCAGCCGACAGGTCACCGGGGAGCTGTTTTTT.

The chain joins TRBV7-3 to TRBJ1-1; tentatively, D is TRBD1 (5 bases). The V gene's germline CDR1 is SGHTA and CDR2 FQGTGA. V shed 5 bases and J shed 0 bases, with 13 bases lying between them. This CDR3 has 15 amino acids. The CDR3 spells CASSPSDTMNTEAFF. CDR3 DNA: TGTGCCAGCAGCCCCTCGGACACCATGAACACTGAAGCTTTCTTT.

The chain carries TRBV7-6 and TRBJ2-3; no firm D call. CDR3 length: 17 residues. Trimming removed 4 bases from V and 2 bases from J, with 19 bases in between. The germline CDR1 and CDR2 sequences are SGHVS and FNYEAQ. The DNA of the CDR3 is TGTGCCAGCAGCTCCCCACTCCTGAGCGTTACCACAGATACGCAGTATTTT. Protein sequence: CASSSPLLSVTTDTQYF.

The chain carries TRBV5-1 and TRBJ2-2, with 7 bases aligning to TRBD1. V shed 0 bases and J 8 bases; nucleotides not matched to a gene: 4. Germline lookup yields CDR1 SGHRS and CDR2 YFSETQ. The CDR3 has 14 residues. CDR3 loop: CASSLAQGVGELFF. The CDR3, as DNA: TGCGCCAGCAGCTTGGCGCAGGGGGTAGGGGAGCTGTTTTTT.

V gene TRBV24-1 combines with J gene TRBJ2-1; the match to TRBD1 covers 12 bases. The junction had 9 bases not matched to a gene; V was cut back by 4 bases and J by 9 bases. Germline CDR1 KGHDR, CDR2 SFDVKD. CDR3 length: 16 amino acids. CDR3 DNA sequence: TGTGCCACCAGTGAGCCGGGACAGGGGGCCCCCCGTGAGCAGTTCTTC. Its protein is CATSEPGQGAPREQFF.

This clone was counted once. The genes are TRBV28 and TRBJ1-5; 9 bases match TRBD1. Trimming cost V 4 bases and J 4 bases; bases outside gene matches: 8. The germline gives CDR1 MDHEN, CDR2 SYDVKM. CDR3 length: 16 residues. CDR3 protein: CASSSMDRGWNQPQHF. The CDR3, as DNA: TGTGCCAGCAGTTCTATGGACAGGGGATGGAATCAGCCCCAGCATTTT.

Only one count was recorded for this clone. The genes are TRBV24-1 and TRBJ1-2; 7 nucleotides align to TRBD1. The V segment lost 4 bases and the J segment 4 bases; nucleotides outside the gene matches: 8. The CDR3 is 15 amino acids. CDR1 KGHDR and CDR2 SFDVKD come from the germline V gene. CDR3 in DNA: TGTGCCACCAGTGACTCGGGACAGCGGGCCTATGGCTACACCTTC. The encoded protein is CATSDSGQRAYGYTF.

In this sample, this clone turned up a few times. The genes are TRBV28 and TRBJ1-3; 7 bases are a match to TRBD1. With 5 bases clipped from V and 3 bases from J, the junction kept 4 bases outside the gene matches. CDR1 is MDHEN, CDR2 SYDVKM, per germline. CDR3 length equals 14 residues. Here the CDR3 reads CASSPDRNGNTIYF. CDR3 DNA: TGTGCCAGCAGTCCGGACAGGAATGGAAACACCATATATTTT.

The genes are TRBV5-4 and TRBJ2-7; D is undetermined. Germline-derived CDR1 and CDR2 are SGHNT and YYREEE (reference sequence). The CDR3 is 16 amino acids. V was clipped by 1 base and J by 0 bases, with 14 bases between them. The CDR3 sequence: CASSLFSTTRSYEQYF. The CDR3 nucleotides read TGTGCCAGCAGCTTGTTTAGCACCACACGCTCCTACGAGCAGTACTTC.